These 8 T cell receptor beta chains came from one sample sequenced in a study of blood T cell repertoires in COVID-19. Clones were sequenced by immunoSEQ multiplex PCR, and TCRdb holds only the in-frame ones, with some missing. This sample yields some 40,000 clones, of which more than 70% are seen a single time; roughly 4.8% belongs to the top ten. What was sequenced was peripheral blood. The source is a human donor in a cohort sampled during active COVID-19.

CDR3 region: CASSLRVRESATGELFF. In nucleotides, the CDR3 is TGTGCCAGCAGTTTAAGGGTACGGGAGTCGGCCACCGGGGAGCTGTTTTTT. The rearrangement joins TRBV27 to TRBJ2-2; the D gene is possibly TRBD2 (6 bases). Trimming left V 2 bases short and J 4 bases short, with 17 bases between. The CDR3 has 17 residues. From germline, CDR1 is MNHEY and CDR2 SMNVEV (reference sequence).

This chain links TRBV7-2 with TRBJ2-7; TRBD1 might be the D (6 bases). In germline, CDR1 is SGHTA, CDR2 FQGNSA. The CDR3 covers 14 residues. V lost 2 bases and J 2 bases, leaving 10 bases between the germline ends. CDR3 nucleotides: TGTGCCAGCAGCTTAAACAGGGTAGCCTACGAGCAGTACTTC. Protein sequence: CASSLNRVAYEQYF.

The chain employs TRBV6-5 and TRBJ1-2; D may be TRBD1 (6 bases). This CDR3 has 14 amino acids. V shed 3 bases and J shed 5 bases, with 13 bases lying between them. The germline V gene has CDR1 MNHEY and CDR2 SVGAGI. The chain's CDR3 is CASSYQGLEYGYTF. The CDR3 region has the DNA TGTGCCAGCAGTTATCAGGGGCTGGAGTATGGCTACACCTTC.

The genes are TRBV4-2 and TRBJ1-4, with no clear D. Germline CDR1 is LGHNA and CDR2 is YNFKEQ. CDR3 length: 15 amino acids. Between the trimmed V and J ends, which lost 1 base and 8 bases, there was a span of 14 bases. CDR3 in amino acids: CASSQGRREEEKLFF. CDR3 in DNA: TGTGCCAGCAGCCAAGGGCGCCGAGAGGAGGAAAAACTGTTTTTT.

CDR3 in amino acids: CASSPRRARGHYGYTF. In nucleotides, the CDR3 is TGTGCCAGCAGCCCAAGGAGGGCCAGGGGGCATTATGGCTACACCTTC. The chain uses TRBV5-6 and TRBJ1-2; 8 bases are shared with TRBD1. The trim removed 4 bases at V and 5 bases at J, leaving 13 bases unmatched. CDR1 and CDR2 (germline): SGHDT, YYEEEE. The CDR3 consists of 16 residues.

In DNA, the CDR3 is TGCGCCAGCAGTGAGCTCGGGAGGGATGGGGAGACCCAGTACTTC. Amino acid sequence: CASSELGRDGETQYF. The rearrangement joins TRBV10-2 to TRBJ2-5; 8 bases match TRBD2. The CDR3 contains 15 residues. Germline CDR1 is WSHSY and CDR2 is SAAADI. Germline trimming cut 2 bases from V and 5 bases from J; bases unmatched to any gene: 7.

The V call is TRBV7-3, the J call TRBJ1-2; 10 bases are shared with TRBD1. With V trimmed by 5 bases and J by 6 bases, 9 bases remained unmatched. Germline V gene lookup returns CDR1 SGHTA and CDR2 FQGTGA. There are 15 residues in the CDR3. The CDR3 DNA sequence: TGTGCCAGCAGCGCTGGGGACAGGGGCAACCATGGCTACACCTTC. The encoded protein is CASSAGDRGNHGYTF.

The rearrangement joins TRBV3-1 (or the pseudogene TRBV3-2) to TRBJ1-1; no firm D call. The V and J ends lost 4 bases and 7 bases respectively, with 16 bases between them. From germline, CDR1 is LGHDT and CDR2 YNNKEL (reference sequence). The CDR3 covers 14 residues. The CDR3 sequence is CASSRGGSNFEAFF. The DNA for the CDR3 is TGTGCCAGCAGCCGCGGCGGCAGCAACTTTGAAGCTTTCTTT.